This T cell receptor beta chain was recorded in a study of cytomegalovirus exposure and HLA in healthy donors (dated by TCRdb to about 2017). Study-level background: In an earlier analysis of some 610 of the donors, about 260 Gb of sequence data and about 110 million unique TCR beta sequences from roughly 200 million T cells were reported. Approximately 310 gigabases of sequencing data and about 92 million unique TCR sequences made up an early release that covered over 550 HLA-typed donors. Using immunosequencing, the study profiled T cell repertoires from about 620 subjects and related those repertoires to cytomegalovirus serostatus. Rather than drawing on any new phenotypic data, the later analysis identified candidate immune exposures from TCR beta sequences and the way those sequences occurred across donors. The study combined high-throughput TCR immunosequencing, statistical association of individual TCRs with disease status, and machine learning to predict cytomegalovirus infection status. Donor age, sex, ethnicity and CMV serostatus were compiled alongside the repertoire data. To study patterns of TCR occurrence, a later analysis re-analyzed previously published TCR beta repertoires from under 750 donors and added high-resolution HLA genotyping. Along with the approximately 600-subject first cohort, a separate validation cohort of over a hundred different subjects was used. On average, around 240,000 unique TCR beta nucleotide sequences were sequenced per donor among several hundred genotyped donors of the cohort, with 15% to 20% of those sequences being non-productive. Typing coverage differed by locus: A, B, C, DRB1 and DQB1 were typed in roughly 620-640 donors, DQA1 in about 500, DPA1 in 600 to 610, and DPB1 in just under 490. The study was designed to test whether signatures of past pathogen exposure could be identified by cataloging public T cell receptors. HLA typing covered class I and class II loci at four-digit resolution. A later genetic analysis took genome-wide SNP genotypes for about three fifths of the 666 donors and used that subset as a discovery cohort. Every repertoire in the discovery cohort had been generated on one and the same sequencing platform. To decide whether each TCR beta V gene segment behaved as functional or pseudogenic, an earlier analysis of fewer than 750 of the donors relied on high-throughput TCR beta sequencing. Of the 300 to 500 genotyped donors, 65% to 90% were placed in the genetic ancestry cluster associated with self-reported Caucasian donors. About five DR-DQ haplotypes were treated as single units for association and clustering because of strong linkage in the cohort. Overall study results and their limits: An association between a missense DCLRE1C variant and V-gene and J-gene trimming of TCR beta chains was found in a later genetic analysis and replicated in an independent cohort. A further reported finding was that TCR beta sequences accurately predicted the HLA-A and HLA-B alleles for most subjects in the first cohort. Some IMGT-functional V segments, including TRBV6-2 and TRBV6-3, could not be told apart with the 87-base-pair reads, so those segments were excluded. Because counts were too low, 15 to 20 rarely observed V segments, including chromosome 9 orphons, were excluded from the earlier analysis of 587 of the donors. The study gave a list of under 200 TCR beta chains associated with cytomegalovirus. The authors suggested that the approach could potentially be extended to other disease states and immunological phenotypes. Sequencing depth was assumed to be roughly uniform across donors in the presence/absence analyses, though that assumption may not hold. A group of highly shared sequence variants was considered likely to be a technical artifact of the sequencing pipeline. Most TCR sequences were observed very rarely across donors, whereas some public TCRs were present in many individuals. In an earlier analysis of approximately 590 of the donors, most TCR beta V segments appeared in productive rearrangements about 87% or about 30% of the time, broadly matching IMGT annotations. The classifier was reported to diagnose cytomegalovirus status with high specificity and sensitivity in both the original cohort and the validation cohort. In vitro tests confirmed that a few of the cytomegalovirus-associated TCR beta chains recognize cytomegalovirus antigens. In a later genetic analysis, fewer N-insertions in productive TCRs were reported among donors in an Asian-associated ancestry cluster than the approximately 670-donor mean. Immune exposure information for the cohort was limited to CMV serostatus. Because some donors lacked HLA typing at each locus, the association tests relied only on the typed subset. In a later analysis, the rate of TCR association differed among HLA loci, with DRB1 alleles having the most associated TCRs and HLA-C alleles having the fewest. In a later analysis, HLA-associated TCR beta chains were found to be more clonally expanded and to have lower generation probabilities than equally common non-associated chains. When HLA alleles, especially DR and DQ, strongly co-occurred, attributing TCR associations to individual alleles was difficult. The cohort was sequenced for TCR beta chains only, and without alpha or paired-chain data the features that could be detected were limited. According to a later analysis, most CMV-associated TCR beta chains appeared to be HLA-restricted, and the HLA associations seemed to be driven largely by CMV exposure. In a later analysis, several top co-occurrence clusters were reported to appear linked to parvovirus B19, influenza, CMV and Epstein-Barr virus. Linkage disequilibrium might explain the correlated functional status among segregating V segments, but an unknown experimental factor could not be ruled out. A later analysis associated 15,000 to 20,000 TCR beta sequences with specific HLA alleles at a false discovery rate of 0.05.

A remark on this clone: The antigen it binds to is not known.

Preparation of the library involved the immunoSEQ multiplex PCR assay. A mixture of 60 forward primers for TCR Vbeta segments and 13 reverse primers for TCR Jbeta segments was used in the multiplex PCR. The CDR3 region of rearranged TCR beta genes was amplified from genomic DNA by a multiplex PCR assay. The Illumina HiSeq System was used to sequence the amplified TCR beta libraries as 87-base-pair reads. Regarding the original processing steps: In a later analysis, around 80 million unique TCR beta chains were counted across the approximately 640 repertoires, and roughly 11 million of these chains were shared by at least two donors. Raw reads were error-corrected and collapsed into unique sequences with a nearest-neighbor algorithm that merged closely related sequences to remove PCR and sequencing errors. CDR3 sequences were aligned to IMGT reference sequences to assign V, D and J gene segments. For a sequence to be retained, at least a six-nucleotide match to both a V gene segment and a J gene segment was required. Rearrangements were classified as productive when the CDR3 lacked stop codons and remained in frame with V and J, and all other rearrangements were classified as non-productive. CDR3 was defined by IMGT convention, running from the second conserved V-encoded cysteine to the conserved J-encoded phenylalanine. The earlier analysis of about 530 of the donors excluded any sequence lacking an unambiguous match to a single V gene segment. An earlier analysis of almost 600 of the donors classified V segments as functional when productive rearrangements were above 56.7% and as segregating when the standard deviation between donors was above 5%. A statistical classification framework was built to diagnose cytomegalovirus status from the catalog of TCR beta chain sequences. In a later analysis, V and J genes were assigned by comparing TCR nucleotide sequences against IMGT/GENE-DB human TR gene sequences. The TCRdist pipeline was used in a later analysis to assign CDR3 sequences and most-parsimonious VDJ recombination scenarios. In a later analysis, each TCR beta chain was defined by its CDR3 amino acid sequence together with its V-gene family, and reads lacking a unique V-gene family were excluded. As a way to deal with suspected cross-contamination and a sequencing artifact, a later analysis dropped hundreds of nucleotide sequences that were highly shared and had low generation probability. A later analysis calculated a clonal expansion index for each public chain from normalized within-repertoire ranks of inferred template counts. A later analysis computed generation probabilities with a VDJ recombination model fitted to out-of-frame rearrangements, and checked the results against IGoR. A later analysis scored TCR-TCR, TCR-HLA and TCR-CMV co-occurrence with hypergeometric tests, applying a repertoire-size bias correction to TCR pairs. A later analysis estimated false discovery rates by permuting HLA or CMV assignments 20 times. In a later analysis, co-occurring TCRs were grouped using DBSCAN, with TCRdist sequence similarity added in when clustering inside HLA-allele-positive subsets. Repertoires with fewer than 30,000 or more than 120,000 public chains, plus five repertoires with anomalous nucleotide sharing, were excluded from co-occurrence clustering. TCRdb took this table from immuneACCESS and kept in-frame rearrangements with V and J called. Such tables lack part of the clones; where checked against another copy, unresolved V genes explain under half of the gap, and the rest is unexplained. The V and J calls and clone size come from that table; D and trimming were worked out from the DNA. This sample's table carries 60,000 to 85,000 clones. The biggest ten clones account for approximately 14% of the sample.

The cohort consisted of hundreds of healthy bone marrow donors. All cohort members were sampled while nominally healthy, although unrecorded immune exposures were likely present. The donor was CMV seropositive and belonged to the group of 250 to 300 seropositive cohort members. Every donor gave a peripheral blood sample, and the peripheral blood mononuclear cells from that sample were used for TCR beta sequencing. The Qiagen DNeasy Blood Extraction Kit was used to extract genomic DNA from the blood cell samples. Per the germline V gene, MNHNS is the CDR1 and SASEGT is the CDR2. The CDR3 has 12 amino acids, counting the end cysteine and phenylalanine. Just the 36-base CDR3 DNA is kept, in frame starting at base 1. The trim is 3 bases for V and 10 bases for J, with a gap of 7 bases between the germline ends.

Sequencing was done on a sample of PBMCs. The sequence joins TRBV6-1 to TRBJ1-6; no D gene can be assigned with confidence. The receptor was derived from a middle-aged man in good health and CMV-seropositive. The CDR3 loop reads CASSDTGSPLHF. In nucleotide form, the sequence is TGTGCCAGCAGTGACACCGGGTCACCCCTCCACTTT.